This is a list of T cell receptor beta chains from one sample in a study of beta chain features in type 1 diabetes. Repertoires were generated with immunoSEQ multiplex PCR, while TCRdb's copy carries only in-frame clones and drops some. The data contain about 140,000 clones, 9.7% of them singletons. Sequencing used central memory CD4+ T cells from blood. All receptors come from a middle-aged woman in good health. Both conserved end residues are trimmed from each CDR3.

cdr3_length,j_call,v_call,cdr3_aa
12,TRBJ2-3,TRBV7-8,ASSPDWATDTQC
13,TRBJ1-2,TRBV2,ASSELPQDSGGYT
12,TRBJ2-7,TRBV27,ASSSPGQGYEQY
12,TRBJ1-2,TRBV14,ASSQERAWAGYT
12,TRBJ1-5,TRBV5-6,ASNSGQGTQPQH
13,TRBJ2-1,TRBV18,ASSPGTGGFNEQF
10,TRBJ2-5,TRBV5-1,ASSRSEETQY
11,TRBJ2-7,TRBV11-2,ASSRDGLYEQY
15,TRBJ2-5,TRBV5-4,ASSPLSTGTSFGTQY
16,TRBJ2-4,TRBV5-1,ASSSGEYSYLAKNIQY
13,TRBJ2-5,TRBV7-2,ASSLRTGSRETQY
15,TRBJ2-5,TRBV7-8,ASSLARLAGVRETQY
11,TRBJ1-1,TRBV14,ASSQGGTGKAF
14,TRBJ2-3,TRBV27,ASSLAPSGGTDTQY
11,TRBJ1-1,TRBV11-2,ASTLSPNTEAF
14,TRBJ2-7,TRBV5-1,ASSLEGPGQGAKQY
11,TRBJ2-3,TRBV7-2,ASSRLDTDTQY
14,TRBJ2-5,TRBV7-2,ASSDRGTGGKETQY
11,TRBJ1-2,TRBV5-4,ASSSQGADGYT
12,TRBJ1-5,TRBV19,ASSQGFSNQPQH
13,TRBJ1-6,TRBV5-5,ASSLAGTGVSPLH
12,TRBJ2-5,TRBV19,ASTSKSAGETQY
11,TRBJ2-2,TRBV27,AGGDYNTGELF
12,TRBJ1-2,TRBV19,ASSIRGGVYGYT
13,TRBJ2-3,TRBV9,ASSSAGATTDTQY
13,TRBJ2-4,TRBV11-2,ASSLDRTSGNIQY
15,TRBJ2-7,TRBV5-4,ASSSRPWTQGIGEQY
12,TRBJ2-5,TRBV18,ASSPPAGDETQY
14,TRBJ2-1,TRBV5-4,ASSLAGQGGFNEQF
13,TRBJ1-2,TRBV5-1,ASSPTPGTNYGYT
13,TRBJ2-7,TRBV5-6,ASSTRGGWRNEQY
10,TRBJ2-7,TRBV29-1,STRDRLHEQY
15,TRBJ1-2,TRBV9,ASSAASRGRRYYGYT
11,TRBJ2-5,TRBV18,ASSRGQEETQY
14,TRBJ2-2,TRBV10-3,AISAQSGGTTGELF
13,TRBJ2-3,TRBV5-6,ASSFGAGGSDTQY
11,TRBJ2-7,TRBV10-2,ASSESGGDEQY
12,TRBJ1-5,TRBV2,ASSVGQGDQPQH
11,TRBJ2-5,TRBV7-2,ASSLEGGQPQY
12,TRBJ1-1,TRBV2,ASSENGAYTEAF
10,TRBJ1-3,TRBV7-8,ASSPVGNTIY
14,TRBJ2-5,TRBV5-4,ASSLSGGGLQETQY
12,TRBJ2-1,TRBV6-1,ASSPGQGSDEQF
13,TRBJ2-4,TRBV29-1,SVLLADLAKNIQY
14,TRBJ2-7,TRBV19,ASSPRDSHSSYEQY
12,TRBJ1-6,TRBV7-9,ASSLGRDNSPLH
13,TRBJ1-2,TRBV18,ASSPPTTGGYGYT
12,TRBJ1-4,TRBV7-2,ASSLDRPNEKLF
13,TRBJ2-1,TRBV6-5,ASRDSGALYNEQF
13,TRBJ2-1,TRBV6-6,AIRRTSGDNNEQF
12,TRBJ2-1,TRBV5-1,ASSTRVSGGSQF
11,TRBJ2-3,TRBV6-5,ASSYRLGDTQY
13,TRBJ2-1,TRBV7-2,ASSLKSRQYNEQF
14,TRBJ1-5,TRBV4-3,ASSQDIDGGRQPQH
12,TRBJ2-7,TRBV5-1,ASSLDRMSYEQY
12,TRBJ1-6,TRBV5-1,ASSFDSANSPLH
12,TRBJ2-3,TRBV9,ASSGTGNTDTQY
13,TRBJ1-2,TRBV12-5,ASGLVQDHAASYT